The 18 T cell receptor beta chains given below trace back to one sample, sequenced in a study of TIL therapy for anti-PD-1-resistant metastatic lung cancer. Sequencing used immunoSEQ v3. Generated by immunoSEQ multiplex PCR, the TCRdb table keeps only in-frame clones and is missing some. This table holds about 46,000 clones, 80% to 90% found once. Time point in this sample: pre-treatment sample, taken before nivolumab and TIL therapy. Material: blood, obtained at baseline. These receptors originate from a person aged 25 to 80 with non-small cell lung cancer.

This clone was detected a few times. The genes are TRBV7-2 and TRBJ1-5; D unclear. The CDR3 sequence is 17 residues long. Germline CDR1 is SGHTA and CDR2 is FQGNSA. The V and J ends lost 2 bases and 5 bases respectively, with 19 bases between them. CDR3 sequence: CASSLSRYPGVHQPQHF. DNA of the CDR3: TGTGCCAGCAGCTTATCTCGCTATCCCGGGGTCCATCAGCCCCAGCATTTT. Using reference TRBV7-2 and TRBJ1-5 for the parts outside the CDR3, the full variable domain is GAGVSQSPSNKVTEKGKDVELRCDPISGHTALYWYRQSLGQGLEFLIYFQGNSAPDKSGLPSDRFSAERTGGSVSTLTIQRTQQEDSAVYLCASSLSRYPGVHQPQHFGDGTRLSIL.

The chain joins TRBV7-9 to TRBJ2-3; no firm D call. With 4 bases removed from V and 8 bases from J, the gap between germline ends came to 16 bases. The CDR3 has 14 residues. CDR1 is SEHNR, CDR2 FQNEAQ, per germline (reference sequence). The CDR3 bases are TGTGCCAGCAGCTCTCTTCTCGTTTCAAGTACGCAGTATTTT. Protein product: CASSSLLVSSTQYF.

This clone was picked up one time. Here the CDR3 DNA reads TGCGCCAGCAGCCAAGGACCTTACTACGAGCAGTACTTC. It encodes CASSQGPYYEQYF. V usage is TRBV4-3 and J usage is TRBJ2-7; D is undetermined. Germline lookup yields CDR1 LGHNA and CDR2 YSLEER. The CDR3 runs to 13 residues. The V end was cut by 1 base, the J end by 3 bases, with 7 bases between.

This sequence joins TRBV28 and TRBJ2-7; either TRBD1 or TRBD2 may supply D (6 bases each). Germline values: CDR1 MDHEN, CDR2 SYDVKM. V lost 3 bases and J 8 bases, leaving 17 bases between the germline ends. This CDR3 has 14 amino acids. CDR3 region: CASSFIVEGEKQYF. In DNA, the CDR3 is TGTGCCAGCAGTTTCATTGTGGAGGGGGAGAAGCAGTACTTC.

This clone appeared a single time. The chain recombines TRBV29-1 with TRBJ1-1, with D tentatively TRBD1 (5 bases). V lost 3 bases to trimming and J lost 0 bases, with 8 bases between them. This CDR3 has 13 residues. From germline, CDR1 is SQVTM and CDR2 ANQGSEA. The CDR3, as DNA: TGCAGCGTTGATAAGGGGCTGAACACTGAAGCTTTCTTT. This gives the protein CSVDKGLNTEAFF.

This chain uses TRBV12-3 or TRBV12-4 with TRBJ2-1; TRBD2 might be the D (6 bases). The germline V and J ends were trimmed by 3 bases and 10 bases, with 7 bases remaining between them. This CDR3 region has 11 residues. CDR3 DNA sequence: TGTGCCAGCAGTTTTGCGGGGGAGCAGTTCTTC. This sequence encodes CASSFAGEQFF.

This chain joins TRBV5-1 and TRBJ2-7; 7 positions agree with TRBD1. With V trimmed by 0 bases and J by 6 bases, 3 bases remained unmatched. The CDR3 totals 13 residues. The V gene's germline CDR1 is SGHRS and CDR2 YFSETQ. CDR3 amino acids: CASSLGQGGEQYF. CDR3 in DNA: TGCGCCAGCAGCTTGGGACAGGGCGGCGAGCAGTACTTC.

V is TRBV7-9 and J is TRBJ2-1, with D possibly being TRBD2 (5 bases). Germline CDR1 is SEHNR and CDR2 is FQNEAQ (reference sequence). Trimming shortened V by 8 bases and J by 6 bases, and 20 bases separated the two germline ends. The length of the CDR3 is 15 residues. The CDR3 DNA reads as TGTGCCAGCCGAACTAGGCTAGCCCGAGGCAATGAGCAGTTCTTC. Amino acids: CASRTRLARGNEQFF.

This clone showed up just once. V gene TRBV29-1 combines with J gene TRBJ1-1; 7 positions match TRBD1. CDR1 and CDR2 from the germline V gene are SQVTM and ANQGSEA. The CDR3 loop spans 12 amino acids. Trimming took 5 bases from V and 5 from J; bases not matched to a gene: 5. The CDR3 bases are TGCAGCGTTTTTAGGGGGCATACTGAAGCTTTCTTT. This sequence encodes CSVFRGHTEAFF.

This chain joins TRBV19 and TRBJ2-4; D remains unclear. CDR1 is LNHDA, CDR2 SQIVND, per germline (reference sequence). The CDR3 covers 11 residues. With 5 bases removed from V and 5 bases from J, the gap between germline ends came to 4 bases. CDR3 amino acids: CASSSQNIQYF. The CDR3, as DNA: TGTGCCAGTAGTTCCCAAAACATTCAGTACTTC.

The J gene is TRBJ2-2, the V gene TRBV13; 7 nucleotides match TRBD1. Germline assignment: CDR1 PRHDT and CDR2 FYEKMQ (reference sequence). The length of the CDR3 is 15 residues. With 6 bases clipped from V and 1 base from J, the junction kept 5 bases outside the gene matches. This CDR3 reads CASRHRDRNTGELFF. CDR3 nucleotides: TGTGCCAGCAGACATAGGGACAGGAACACCGGGGAGCTGTTTTTT. The full variable domain, in which reference TRBV13 and TRBJ2-2 provide the parts outside the CDR3, is AAGVIQSPRHLIKEKRETATLKCYPIPRHDTVYWYQQGPGQDPQFLISFYEKMQSDKGSIPDRFSAQQFSDYHSELNMSSLELGDSALYFCASRHRDRNTGELFFGEGSRLTVL.

The CDR3 bases are TGCGCCAGCAGCCAAGAGGGAGCGGATCGGGCTTTCTTT. Its protein product is CASSQEGADRAFF. The chain links TRBV4-3 to TRBJ1-1; no definite D call. Germline loops: CDR1 LGHNA, CDR2 YSLEER. This CDR3 comprises 13 residues. With 0 bases removed from V and 11 bases from J, the gap between germline ends came to 13 bases.

The genes are TRBV28 and TRBJ2-1, with TRBD2 matching 7 bases. The ends lost 5 bases at V and 2 bases at J; junction bases unmatched: 6. The CDR3 has 15 residues. The germline V gene encodes CDR1 MDHEN and CDR2 SYDVKM. For the CDR3, the DNA is TGTGCCAGCAGTCGCTCTAGCGGAACCTACAATGAGCAGTTCTTC. As protein: CASSRSSGTYNEQFF.

The rearrangement links TRBV29-1 to TRBJ1-1, with D unclear. V lost 6 bases to trimming and J lost 1 base, with 12 bases between them. The germline gives CDR1 SQVTM, CDR2 ANQGSEA. CDR3 length: 13 residues. CDR3 region: CSVARVSNTEAFF. In nucleotides, the CDR3 is TGCAGCGTGGCGAGGGTCTCGAACACTGAAGCTTTCTTT.

This clone has only one observation. J is TRBJ2-5 and V is TRBV19; 10 bases are a match to TRBD1. CDR1 is LNHDA and CDR2 is SQIVND in the germline V gene (reference sequence). The CDR3 runs 14 residues. Trimming took 5 bases from V and 4 from J; bases not matched to a gene: 4. This CDR3 is CASSPDRGRETQYF. The CDR3, as DNA: TGTGCCAGTAGTCCAGACAGGGGGCGAGAGACCCAGTACTTC.

V usage is TRBV5-5 and J usage is TRBJ2-5, with 8 nucleotides matching TRBD1. Germline CDR1 reads SGHKS; CDR2 reads YYEKEE (reference sequence). This CDR3 has 14 amino acids. V trimming: 2 bases; J trimming: 4 bases; junction bases outside the gene matches: 4. CDR3 in DNA: TGTGCCAGCAGCTTCTCAGGGGGCCGAGAGACCCAGTACTTC. This sequence encodes CASSFSGGRETQYF.

This clone showed up just a few times. This chain connects TRBV24-1 to TRBJ2-2; no firm D call. Germline V gene lookup returns CDR1 KGHDR and CDR2 SFDVKD. The CDR3 loop spans 15 amino acids. V shed 1 base and J shed 5 bases, with 10 bases lying between them. CDR3 bases: TGTGCCACCAGTGATTTTGCTACAGAAACCGGGGAGCTGTTTTTT. It yields the protein CATSDFATETGELFF.

The rearrangement uses TRBV19 and TRBJ1-5; 8 positions agree with TRBD1. CDR3 length: 15 residues. Looked up from germline, CDR1 is LNHDA and CDR2 is SQIVND (reference sequence). V was pared by 0 bases and J by 9 bases, with 7 bases of the junction left unmatched. The chain's CDR3 is CASSIDSGGRPPQHF. The DNA for the CDR3 is TGTGCCAGTAGTATAGATTCAGGGGGCCGCCCGCCCCAGCATTTT.